This T cell receptor (beta chain) was sequenced in a study of Graves' ophthalmopathy and Graves' hyperthyroidism. Background on the study: By definition, stable hyperthyroidism involved no ophthalmopathy within 18 months of follow-up.

Study-wide results and caveats: Ophthalmopathy progression cases were predicted by the model with roughly 64% sensitivity and less than 85% specificity.

Amplification of TCR beta CDR3 regions used RNA transcripts. The first-round RT-PCR employed HTBI primers together with the Qiagen OneStep RT-PCR kit. A multiplex PCR was then performed as the second round. Each CDR3 protein gets one entry after TCRdb re-called the multiplex PCR reads with MiXCR. The sample records approximately 1.2 million distinct CDR3 sequences, less than 45% being singletons. Many counts were recorded for this clonotype. Its antigen remains unidentified. Aged 18 to 65, the patients with hyperthyroidism had under 2 months' duration and were newly diagnosed. If patients had other autoimmune diseases, uncontrolled infections, pregnancy or lactation, they were excluded. The TCR was taken from an adult man with Graves' hyperthyroidism. Sequenced sample: peripheral blood or thyroid tissue (not recorded which).

For the CDR3, the DNA is TGTGCCAGCAGCCCAGGCTTGGGGACTTCTGGAAACACCATATATTTT. Translating it yields CASSPGLGTSGNTIYF. The chain combines TRBV7-6 with TRBJ1-3, with D tentatively TRBD1 (5 bases). The CDR3 contains 16 residues. The germline V gene has CDR1 SGHVS and CDR2 FNYEAQ. Between the trimmed V and J ends, which lost 5 bases and 1 base, there was a span of 15 bases.